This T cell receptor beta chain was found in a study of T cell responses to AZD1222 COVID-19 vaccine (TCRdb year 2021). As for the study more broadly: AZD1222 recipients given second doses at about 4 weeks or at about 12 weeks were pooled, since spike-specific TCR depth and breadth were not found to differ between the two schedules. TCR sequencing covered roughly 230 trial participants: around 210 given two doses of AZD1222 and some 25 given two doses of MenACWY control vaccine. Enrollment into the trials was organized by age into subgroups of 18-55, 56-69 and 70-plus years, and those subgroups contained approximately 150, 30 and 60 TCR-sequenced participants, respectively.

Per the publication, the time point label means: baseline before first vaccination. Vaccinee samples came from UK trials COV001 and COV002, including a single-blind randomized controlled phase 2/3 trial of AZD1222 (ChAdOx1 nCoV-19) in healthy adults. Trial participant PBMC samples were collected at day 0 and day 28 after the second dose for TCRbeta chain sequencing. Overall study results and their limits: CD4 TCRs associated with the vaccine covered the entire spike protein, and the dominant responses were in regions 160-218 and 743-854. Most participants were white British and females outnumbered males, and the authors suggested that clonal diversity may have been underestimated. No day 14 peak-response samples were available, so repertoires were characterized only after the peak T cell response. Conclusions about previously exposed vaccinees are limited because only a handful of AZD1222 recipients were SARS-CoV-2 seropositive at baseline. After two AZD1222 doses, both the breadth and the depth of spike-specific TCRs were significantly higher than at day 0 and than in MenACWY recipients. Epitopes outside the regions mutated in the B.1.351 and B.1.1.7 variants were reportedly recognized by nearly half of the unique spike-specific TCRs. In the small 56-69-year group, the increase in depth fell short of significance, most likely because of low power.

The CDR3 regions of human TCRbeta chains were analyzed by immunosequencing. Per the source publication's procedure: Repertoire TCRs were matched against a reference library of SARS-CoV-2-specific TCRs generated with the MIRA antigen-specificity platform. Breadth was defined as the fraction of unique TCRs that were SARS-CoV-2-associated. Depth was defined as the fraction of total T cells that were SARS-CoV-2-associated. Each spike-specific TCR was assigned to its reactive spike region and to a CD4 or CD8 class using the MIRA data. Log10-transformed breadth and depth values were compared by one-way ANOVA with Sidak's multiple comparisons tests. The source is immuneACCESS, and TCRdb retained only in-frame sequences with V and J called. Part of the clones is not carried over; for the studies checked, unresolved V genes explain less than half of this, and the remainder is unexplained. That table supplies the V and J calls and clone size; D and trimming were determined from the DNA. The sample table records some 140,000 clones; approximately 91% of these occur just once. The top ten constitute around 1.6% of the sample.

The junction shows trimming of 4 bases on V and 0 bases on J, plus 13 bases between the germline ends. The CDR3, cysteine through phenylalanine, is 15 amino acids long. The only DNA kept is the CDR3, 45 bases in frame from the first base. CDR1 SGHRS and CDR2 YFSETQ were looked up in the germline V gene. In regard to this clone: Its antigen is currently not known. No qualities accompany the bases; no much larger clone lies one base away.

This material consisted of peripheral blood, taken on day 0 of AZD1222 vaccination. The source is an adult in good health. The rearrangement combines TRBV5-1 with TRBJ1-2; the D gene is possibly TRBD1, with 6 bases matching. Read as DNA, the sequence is TGCGCCAGCAGCCCGGGACATCCAGCTAACTATGGCTACACCTTC. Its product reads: CASSPGHPANYGYTF.